These 30 T cell receptor beta chains share one sample of origin, sequenced in a study of a mutant IDH1 vaccine in newly diagnosed glioma. Antigens for these TCRs are unknown. Noted time point: week 23, last vaccination. A 20-mer mutant IDH1 peptide at 300 ug was injected subcutaneously with topical imiquimod. Profiled with immunoSEQ multiplex PCR; TCRdb holds only in-frame clones, not every one. Here the sample spans approximately 50,000 clones, about 87% being singletons. The material was PBMCs, obtained from a glioma patient whose treatment included an IDH1 peptide vaccine. The receptors were gathered from a man aged 40-50 years with glioma.

The chain combines TRBV7-9 with TRBJ2-2, with D tentatively TRBD1 (8 bases). Germline CDR1 and CDR2: SEHNR and FQNEAQ (reference sequence). This CDR3 comprises 16 residues. Trimming cost V 7 bases and J 1 base, with 16 bases left between them. The CDR3 sequence is CASMGRGQVNTGELFF. Written as DNA, the CDR3 is TGTGCCAGCATGGGGAGGGGACAGGTGAACACCGGGGAGCTGTTTTTT.

The chain has TRBV2 and TRBJ2-7; 12 bases are a match to TRBD2. The J segment lost 4 bases and the V segment lost 3 bases, leaving 4 bases of the junction unmatched. The CDR3 contains 15 residues. Per the germline V gene, CDR1 is SNHLY and CDR2 is FYNNEI. DNA for the CDR3: TGTGCCAGCAGTGACCCCCTAGCGGGAGGGTACGAGCAGTACTTC. Protein: CASSDPLAGGYEQYF.

The CDR3 nucleotides read TGCGCCAGCAGCCAAGACGGACACTCTGGAAACACCATATATTTT. Its protein is CASSQDGHSGNTIYF. This chain uses TRBV4-3 with TRBJ1-3, with a tentative D call TRBD1 (5 bases). CDR1 is LGHNA and CDR2 is YSLEER in the germline V gene. CDR3 length equals 15 residues. Trimming took 0 bases from V and 0 from J, leaving 6 bases between them.

This clone was seen only once. The chain couples TRBV7-3 to TRBJ2-5, with unresolved D. Germline assignment: CDR1 SGHTA and CDR2 FQGTGA. Trimming removed 1 base from V and 1 base from J, with 7 bases in between. The CDR3 extends over 14 amino acids. Written as DNA, the CDR3 is TGTGCCAGCAGCTTAAGGCCCAGCCAAGAGACCCAGTACTTC. It translates to CASSLRPSQETQYF.

The chain recombines TRBV11-3 with TRBJ1-1; D is possibly TRBD1 (6 bases). Looked up from germline, CDR1 is SGHNT and CDR2 is YENEEA. V lost 5 bases, J lost 10 bases, and 11 bases lay in between. The CDR3 is made up of 11 amino acids. The CDR3 DNA reads as TGTGCCAGCAGCCCCTACAGGGTAGCTTTCTTT. Translated: CASSPYRVAFF.

A few counts support this clone. The chain uses TRBV13 and TRBJ1-1; TRBD1 is a possible D gene (6 bases). The CDR3 totals 17 residues. CDR1 PRHDT and CDR2 FYEKMQ come from the germline V gene (reference sequence). V dropped 5 bases and J dropped 0 bases, with 19 bases sitting between them. The CDR3 is CASSVLGWGGVNTEAFF. Here the CDR3 DNA reads TGTGCCAGCAGCGTGCTTGGTTGGGGGGGCGTGAACACTGAAGCTTTCTTT.

V is TRBV28 and J is TRBJ1-2; TRBD1 is a possible D gene (5 bases). The V gene lost 2 bases and the J gene lost 8 bases, with 21 bases spanning the gap. CDR1 MDHEN and CDR2 SYDVKM come from the germline V gene. The CDR3 has 16 amino acids. CDR3 nucleotides: TGTGCCAGCAGTTTACCAAAGACAGCGCTGAGTAGGGGCTACACCTTC. This codes for CASSLPKTALSRGYTF.

This clone has just one count. The chain carries TRBV6-4 and TRBJ2-2, with TRBD1 matching 7 bases. The V gene's germline CDR1 is MRHNA and CDR2 SNTAGT. The CDR3 is made up of 14 amino acids. J gave up 4 bases and V 6 bases, and 5 bases lay outside the gene matches. CDR3 nucleotide sequence: TGTGCCAGCAGGGCAGGGACAGTCACCGGGGAGCTGTTTTTT. This sequence encodes CASRAGTVTGELFF.

This chain joins TRBV7-6 and TRBJ2-7; 8 bases match TRBD2. CDR1 and CDR2 from the germline V gene are SGHVS and FNYEAQ. The CDR3 has 15 amino acids. J was trimmed by 2 bases and V by 5 bases; bases with no gene match: 8. CDR3 protein: CASSRGSGGTYEQYF. The CDR3 DNA reads as TGTGCCAGCAGCCGCGGAAGCGGGGGTACCTACGAGCAGTACTTC.

The V and J genes are TRBV11-1 and TRBJ2-7; 10 nucleotides match TRBD2. V was clipped by 5 bases and J by 2 bases; unmatched bases: 6. The CDR3 is 15 residues long. The germline V gene has CDR1 SGHAT and CDR2 FQDESV (reference sequence). CDR3 sequence: CASSTLAGAAYEQYF. DNA of the CDR3: TGTGCCAGCAGCACCCTAGCGGGAGCAGCCTACGAGCAGTACTTC. Using reference TRBV11-1 and TRBJ2-7 for the parts outside the CDR3, the full variable domain is EAEVAQSPRYKITEKSQAVAFWCDPISGHATLYWYRQILGQGPELLVQFQDESVVDDSQLPKDRFSAERLKGVDSTLKIQPAELGDSAMYLCASSTLAGAAYEQYFGPGTRLTVT.

The chain combines TRBV10-2 with TRBJ2-2, with 7 nucleotides matching TRBD1. The CDR3 consists of 14 residues. V gave up 5 bases and J gave up 5 bases; unmatched junction bases: 5. Per the germline V gene, CDR1 is WSHSY and CDR2 is SAAADI. CDR3 nucleotide sequence: TGCGCCAGCAGTTTGCAGGGGGAAACCGGGGAGCTGTTTTTT. Protein: CASSLQGETGELFF.

The rearrangement joins TRBV29-1 to TRBJ2-3; D gene ambiguous. The V gene's germline CDR1 is SQVTM and CDR2 ANQGSEA. This CDR3 has 14 amino acids. Between the trimmed V and J ends, which lost 2 bases and 3 bases, there was a span of 12 bases. The CDR3 nucleotides are TGCAGCGTTGAAAGCCGGGTTTCGACAGATACGCAGTATTTT. Amino acids: CSVESRVSTDTQYF.

This clone occurred a few times. J is TRBJ1-6 and V is TRBV5-1, with 8 bases lining up with TRBD1. The CDR3 totals 14 residues. Per germline, CDR1 SGHRS and CDR2 YFSETQ. The ends lost 1 base at V and 10 bases at J; junction bases unmatched: 4. As DNA, the CDR3 is TGCGCCAGCAGCTTGAGGCAGGGGGCCTCACCCCTCCACTTT. Its protein is CASSLRQGASPLHF. Using reference TRBV5-1 and TRBJ1-6 for the parts outside the CDR3, the full variable domain is KAGVTQTPRYLIKTRGQQVTLSCSPISGHRSVSWYQQTPGQGLQFLFEYFSETQRNKGNFPGRFSGRQFSNSRSEMNVSTLELGDSALYLCASSLRQGASPLHFGNGTRLTVT.

This chain joins TRBV7-2 and TRBJ1-3; D gene uncertain. Germline CDR1 and CDR2: SGHTA and FQGNSA. V lost 5 bases and J 3 bases, leaving 8 bases between the germline ends. The CDR3 length is 13 residues. The CDR3 DNA follows: TGTGCCAGCAGCCTAGGGAGTGGAAACACCATATATTTT. It encodes CASSLGSGNTIYF.

This CDR3 is CASSYYNEQFF. CDR3 coding DNA: TGTGCCAGCAGCTACTACAATGAGCAGTTCTTC. The gene calls are TRBV7-9 and TRBJ2-1; no firm D call. The CDR3 contains 11 residues. The germline V gene encodes CDR1 SEHNR and CDR2 FQNEAQ (reference sequence). V was pared by 4 bases and J by 3 bases, with 1 base between.

The chain links TRBV9 to TRBJ2-7; 7 bases are a match to TRBD1. Losses at the gene ends were 2 bases for V and 2 bases for J; bases not matched to a gene: 7. Germline assignment: CDR1 SGDLS and CDR2 YYNGEE. The CDR3 loop spans 15 amino acids. CDR3 DNA: TGTGCCAGCAGCGTCACTTACGGGACAGCCTACGAGCAGTACTTC. Encoded protein: CASSVTYGTAYEQYF.

The chain recombines TRBV27 with TRBJ1-5; D possibly corresponds to TRBD1 (6 bases). Trimming removed 6 bases at V and 3 bases at J, with 9 bases between. The germline V gene has CDR1 MNHEY and CDR2 SMNVEV (reference sequence). CDR3 size: 13 residues. In DNA, the CDR3 is TGTGCCAGCAGACAGGGTACCAATCAGCCCCAGCATTTT. Translating it yields CASRQGTNQPQHF.

The J gene is TRBJ2-7, the V gene TRBV19; TRBD1 agrees at 7 bases. This CDR3 is built from 13 residues. The junction had 2 bases not matched to a gene; V was cut back by 3 bases and J by 3 bases. Germline CDR1 LNHDA, CDR2 SQIVND (reference sequence). The CDR3 here is CASSIWTGYEQYF. The CDR3 DNA reads as TGTGCCAGTAGTATCTGGACAGGCTACGAGCAGTACTTC.

CDR3 loop: CASSLMAGYRQYF. Written as DNA, the CDR3 is TGTGCCAGCAGTTTGATGGCGGGGTACAGGCAGTACTTC. The chain joins TRBV27 to TRBJ2-7, with D maybe TRBD2 (6 bases). The CDR3 extends over 13 amino acids. Germline V gene data show CDR1 as MNHEY and CDR2 as SMNVEV (reference sequence). Trimming pared 3 bases from V and 9 bases from J, leaving 15 bases between.

This chain links TRBV27 with TRBJ2-5; weak D call: TRBD1 (5 bases). Looked up from germline, CDR1 is MNHEY and CDR2 is SMNVEV (reference sequence). V was trimmed by 0 bases and J by 4 bases, leaving 9 bases between them. CDR3 length: 14 residues. CDR3 sequence reads: CASSLSWGSETQYF. CDR3 DNA sequence: TGTGCCAGCAGTTTATCGTGGGGCTCAGAGACCCAGTACTTC.

The V and J genes are TRBV27 and TRBJ1-2; 9 nucleotides match TRBD1. Germline assignment: CDR1 MNHEY and CDR2 SMNVEV (reference sequence). J gave up 13 bases and V 8 bases, and 14 bases lay outside the gene matches. The CDR3 is 13 residues long. CDR3 in amino acids: CASGLRDRAYRTF. As DNA, the CDR3 is TGTGCCAGCGGACTCCGGGACAGGGCGTACCGCACCTTC.

The J gene is TRBJ2-7, the V gene TRBV20-1; the D is unclear. V was shortened by 5 bases and J by 2 bases, with 7 bases between the two germline ends. This CDR3 has 11 amino acids. The germline V gene has CDR1 DFQATT and CDR2 SNEGSKA (reference sequence). The CDR3 DNA is TGCAGTGCTCCCGAGCCCTACGAGCAGTACTTC. Translating gives CSAPEPYEQYF.

This clone has a handful of counts. The chain combines TRBV19 with TRBJ1-2; no clear D gene. Germline V gives CDR1 LNHDA, CDR2 SQIVND (reference sequence). The CDR3 covers 12 residues. Trimming took off 4 bases at V and 4 bases at J, with 7 bases between the two ends. This CDR3 is CASSTGPYGYTF. For the CDR3, the DNA is TGTGCCAGTAGTACAGGTCCCTATGGCTACACCTTC.

The V call is TRBV4-3, the J call TRBJ1-2; D unresolved. The CDR3 is made up of 14 amino acids. Germline values: CDR1 LGHNA, CDR2 YSLEER. Trimming left V 1 base short and J 4 bases short, with 10 bases between. The DNA of the CDR3 is TGCGCCAGCAGCCAAGTCGACAACGCCTATGGCTACACCTTC. Its translation is CASSQVDNAYGYTF.

This clone was recorded only once. The CDR3 coding sequence is TGTGCCAGTAGTATTACAGGGGGCGCGGCGAGTGAAAAACTGTTTTTT. Amino acids: CASSITGGAASEKLFF. The chain employs TRBV19 and TRBJ1-4; 9 bases line up with TRBD1. Germline trimming cut 3 bases from V and 7 bases from J; bases unmatched to any gene: 9. Germline values: CDR1 LNHDA, CDR2 SQIVND (reference sequence). This CDR3 region has 16 residues. Filled out from reference TRBV19 and TRBJ1-4, the complete variable domain reads DGGITQSPKYLFRKEGQNVTLSCEQNLNHDAMYWYRQDPGQGLRLIYYSQIVNDFQKGDIAEGYSVSREKKESFPLTVTSAQKNPTAFYLCASSITGGAASEKLFFGSGTQLSVL.

V gene TRBV18 combines with J gene TRBJ2-7, with D perhaps matching TRBD1 (6 bases). V gave up 0 bases and J gave up 7 bases, with 16 bases separating them. The length of the CDR3 is 15 residues. CDR1 is KGHSH, CDR2 LQKENI, per germline. CDR3 bases: TGTGCCAGCTCACCACCGTCTCGGACAGTCGGGGAGCAGTACTTC. This gives the protein CASSPPSRTVGEQYF.

The chain combines TRBV6-5 with TRBJ1-2; 7 bases align to TRBD1. CDR3 length: 15 amino acids. From germline, CDR1 is MNHEY and CDR2 SVGAGI. V lost 5 bases and J lost 1; bases outside the gene matches: 7. CDR3 nucleotides: TGTGCCAGCAGTCGCGGGACAGCCCGTAACTATGGCTACACCTTC. Amino acid sequence: CASSRGTARNYGYTF.

V usage is TRBV2 and J usage is TRBJ2-6; no reliable D call. The V gene's germline CDR1 is SNHLY and CDR2 FYNNEI. V lost 3 bases, J lost 0 bases, and 6 bases lay in between. CDR3 length equals 15 residues. The CDR3 is CASSDPSSGANVLTF. In DNA, the CDR3 is TGTGCCAGCAGTGATCCGAGCTCTGGGGCCAACGTCCTGACTTTC.

This clone occurred once. The V and J genes are TRBV6-5 and TRBJ2-7, with a tentative D call TRBD1 (7 bases). This CDR3 comprises 12 residues. CDR1 MNHEY and CDR2 SVGAGI come from the germline V gene. Trimming pared 6 bases from V and 9 bases from J, leaving 15 bases between. Here the CDR3 DNA reads TGTGCCAGCAGGGACAGGCGGCGGGGGCAGTACTTC. Protein product: CASRDRRRGQYF.

The rearrangement links TRBV19 to TRBJ2-2; D gene ambiguous. The CDR3 runs to 15 residues. The germline gives CDR1 LNHDA, CDR2 SQIVND (reference sequence). Trimming removed 3 bases from V and 0 bases from J, with 8 bases in between. The CDR3 sequence is CASSIGYANTGELFF. In DNA, the CDR3 is TGTGCCAGTAGTATCGGGTACGCGAACACCGGGGAGCTGTTTTTT.